This T cell receptor beta chain was recorded in a study of vaccination effects on CD4 cells after COVID-19. Prior to sequencing, the ViraFEST assay stimulated PBMC with viral peptide pools, which expanded the antigen-specific CD4+ T cells. CD4+ T cell isolation took place after 10 days of culture. Vaccine recipients had no previous SARS-CoV-2 infection; their nucleocapsid antibodies were negative. Germline V lookup: CDR1 SGHAT, CDR2 FQNNGV. V lost 1 base to trimming and J lost 7 bases, with 9 bases between them. There are 13 residues in the CDR3. Details on this clone: Antigen unknown.

The assay was immunoSEQ multiplex PCR, and TCRdb's table has in-frame clones only and misses some. The sample yields under 80,000 clones, more than 60% seen once. This sample comprised CD4+ T cells from PBMCs cultured with SARS-CoV-2 spike peptides, obtained before COVID-19 vaccination. J is TRBJ2-3 and V is TRBV11-2, with D unclear. The TCR was taken from a human donor who received a COVID-19 vaccine. Here the CDR3 reads CASSLGRQNTQYF. CDR3 DNA: TGTGCCAGCAGCTTAGGAAGACAAAATACGCAGTATTTT.